Presented here are 27 T cell receptor beta chains from one specimen sequenced in a study of T cells in Graves' hyperthyroidism and ophthalmopathy. TCR beta CDR3 sequences were amplified from RNA transcripts. The primer set for the first-round RT-PCR of the TCR CDR3 was HTBI. MiXCR, applied by TCRdb to the multiplex PCR reads, yields one record per CDR3 protein. The sample has under 400,000 distinct CDR3 sequences, 16% seen once; the top ten hold around 35%. Sequenced: blood. Receptors were obtained from a man aged 25-40 years with Graves' hyperthyroidism.

This clonotype was recorded many times. The rearrangement uses TRBV7-3 and TRBJ1-1; D is unclear. The CDR3 spans 14 residues. Germline V lookup: CDR1 SGHTA, CDR2 FQGTGA. The V and J ends lost 2 bases and 3 bases respectively, with 10 bases between them. The CDR3 region is CASSLGDSHTEAFF. Written as DNA, the CDR3 is TGTGCCAGCAGCTTAGGCGATTCCCACACTGAAGCTTTCTTT.

This clonotype was seen repeatedly, ten times or more. J is TRBJ2-1 and V is TRBV28, with D unclear. With 7 bases removed from V and 0 bases from J, the gap between germline ends came to 7 bases. Germline lookup yields CDR1 MDHEN and CDR2 SYDVKM. The CDR3 runs to 13 residues. The CDR3 DNA follows: TGTGCCAGCAACCGGGCCTCCTACAATGAGCAGTTCTTC. This codes for CASNRASYNEQFF.

The table lists this clonotype with a few counts. The genes are TRBV24-1 and TRBJ1-1, with D possibly matching TRBD1 (6 bases). V was pared by 7 bases and J by 2 bases, with 13 bases between. CDR1 and CDR2 from the germline V gene are KGHDR and SFDVKD. This CDR3 comprises 14 residues. CDR3 DNA: TGTGCCACCAGGGGGAGCGGGGGCAACACTGAAGCTTTCTTT. This encodes CATRGSGGNTEAFF.

In its sample, this clonotype was seen a few times. CDR3 region: CASSDLRSGSTEAFF. The CDR3 DNA reads as TGTGCCAGCAGCGACCTTAGATCTGGGAGCACTGAAGCTTTCTTT. The V call is TRBV6-1, the J call TRBJ1-1, with D unresolved. V was trimmed by 6 bases and J by 4 bases, leaving 18 bases between them. CDR1 and CDR2 (germline): MNHNS, SASEGT. The CDR3 is made up of 15 amino acids.

This clonotype appeared a few times. CDR3 nucleotides: TGCAGCGTTGGAGGGTTGGAAGGGGAGCTGTTTTTT. Protein product: CSVGGLEGELFF. This rearrangement joins TRBV29-1 to TRBJ2-2; TRBD2 is a possible D gene (5 bases). This CDR3 spans 12 amino acids. CDR1 SQVTM and CDR2 ANQGSEA come from the germline V gene. V was pared by 4 bases and J by 8 bases, with 11 bases between.

This chain uses TRBV5-4 with TRBJ2-7; possible D gene TRBD1, 6 bases. Germline CDR1 reads SGHNT; CDR2 reads YYREEE (reference sequence). This CDR3 has 14 residues. Trimming pared 2 bases from V and 2 bases from J, leaving 11 bases between. The CDR3 bases are TGTGCCAGCAGCTTTTGGGACAACCCCTACGAGCAGTACTTC. This sequence encodes CASSFWDNPYEQYF.

This chain links TRBV30 with TRBJ1-3; 7 bases map to TRBD1. This CDR3 is built from 13 residues. CDR1 and CDR2 from the germline V gene are GTSNPN and SVGIG (reference sequence). J lost 4 bases, V lost 6 bases, and 6 bases had no gene match. The CDR3 coding sequence is TGTGCCTGTAACAGGGGTGACGGAAACACCATATATTTT. Residues: CACNRGDGNTIYF.

This clonotype was detected only a few times. This chain connects TRBV5-1 to TRBJ2-1, with D possibly called TRBD1 or TRBD2 (5 bases each). The germline CDR1 and CDR2 sequences are SGHRS and YFSETQ. The CDR3 length is 15 residues. With 2 bases removed from V and 3 bases from J, the gap between germline ends came to 12 bases. The chain's CDR3 is CASSFWGPNYNEQFF. As DNA, the CDR3 is TGCGCCAGCAGCTTCTGGGGACCAAACTACAATGAGCAGTTCTTC.

This chain connects TRBV6-2 or TRBV6-3 to TRBJ1-2; possibly TRBD1 for D (6 bases). The V gene lost 6 bases and the J gene lost 0 bases, with 11 bases spanning the gap. Germline CDR1 MNHEY, CDR2 SVGEGT. This CDR3 region has 14 residues. Here the CDR3 reads CASRRDTTNYGYTF. The DNA for the CDR3 is TGTGCCAGCAGGAGGGACACCACTAACTATGGCTACACCTTC.

This clonotype has at least ten counts. The chain is built from TRBV12-3 or TRBV12-4 and TRBJ1-2; possibly TRBD1 for D (5 bases). The CDR3 totals 15 residues. Trimming stripped 6 bases from V and 0 bases from J, with 14 bases between. The CDR3 bases are TGTGCCAGCAGGGATCTTGGGGCAGCTAACTATGGCTACACCTTC. Its protein product is CASRDLGAANYGYTF.

The chain uses TRBV12-3 or TRBV12-4 and TRBJ1-5; D not certain. The V gene lost 6 bases and the J gene lost 1 base, with 16 bases spanning the gap. CDR3 length: 16 amino acids. Here the CDR3 DNA reads TGTGCCAGCAGCACCTCCCCAGTAGCGAGCAATCAGCCCCAGCATTTT. Translating gives CASSTSPVASNQPQHF.

Comments on this clonotype: Because it lacks the conserved phenylalanine or tryptophan at the end, this CDR3 is likely a read error. The J gene is TRBJ2-6, the V gene TRBV29-1, with 10 bases matching TRBD1. CDR3 length: 16 amino acids. Germline V gene sequence: CDR1 SQVTM, CDR2 ANQGSEA. V was pared by 0 bases and J by 4 bases, with 3 bases of the junction left unmatched. CDR3 sequence reads: CSVEETGGVGANVLTL. The CDR3 DNA reads as TGCAGCGTTGAAGAGACAGGGGGCGTAGGGGCCAACGTCCTGACTCTC.

This clonotype was seen repeatedly, ten times or more. The rearrangement links TRBV13 to TRBJ2-7; D gene unclear. CDR3 length: 12 residues. Germline V gene lookup returns CDR1 PRHDT and CDR2 FYEKMQ (reference sequence). V was clipped by 0 bases and J by 5 bases, with 5 bases between them. The CDR3 DNA sequence: TGTGCCAGCAGCTTAGGCGCTGACGAGCAGTACTTC. This translates into CASSLGADEQYF.

This chain connects TRBV19 to TRBJ2-3, with TRBD2 matching 10 bases. Per germline, CDR1 LNHDA and CDR2 SQIVND (reference sequence). V shed 6 bases and J 4 bases; nucleotides not matched to a gene: 4. The CDR3 extends over 14 amino acids. CDR3 residues: CASREAGGPDTQYF. The CDR3 nucleotides read TGTGCCAGTAGAGAAGCGGGAGGGCCAGATACGCAGTATTTT.

The chain is built from TRBV2 and TRBJ2-5; 7 nucleotides line up with TRBD1. This CDR3 has 15 residues. J lost 0 bases, V lost 10 bases, and 11 bases had no gene match. CDR1 is SNHLY, CDR2 FYNNEI, per germline. The CDR3 sequence: CATGARDSYQETQYF. Written as DNA, the CDR3 is TGTGCCACCGGGGCCCGGGACAGCTACCAAGAGACCCAGTACTTC.

This clonotype showed up many times. The chain combines TRBV4-1 with TRBJ2-7; D gene unclear. Per the germline V gene, CDR1 is MGHRA and CDR2 is YSYEKL. CDR3 length: 18 residues. The germline V and J ends were trimmed by 2 bases and 5 bases, with 25 bases remaining between them. The CDR3 loop reads CASSQRSPQDEGVDEQYF. DNA for the CDR3: TGCGCCAGCAGCCAAAGGTCCCCTCAGGACGAAGGCGTCGACGAGCAGTACTTC.

This clonotype was seen many times. The CDR3 sequence is CASSLHRAETQYF. DNA for the CDR3: TGTGCCAGCAGCCTCCACCGCGCTGAGACCCAGTACTTC. The chain uses TRBV28 and TRBJ2-5; D is uncertain. V lost 6 bases, J lost 5 bases, and 13 bases lay in between. CDR1 and CDR2 from the germline V gene are MDHEN and SYDVKM. This CDR3 is 13 amino acids long.

This clonotype was seen many times. The chain recombines TRBV7-8 with TRBJ2-3; unclear D gene. The CDR3 runs to 13 residues. Trimming cost V 2 bases and J 6 bases, with 9 bases left between them. Per the germline V gene, CDR1 is SGHVS and CDR2 is FQNEAQ. The CDR3 region is CASSLRVDDTQYF. The CDR3 bases are TGTGCCAGCAGCTTAAGGGTTGACGATACGCAGTATTTT.

The chain joins TRBV18 to TRBJ2-5; 7 nucleotides align to TRBD2. V shed 2 bases and J 5 bases; nucleotides not matched to a gene: 8. Germline lookup yields CDR1 KGHSH and CDR2 LQKENI. This CDR3 is built from 15 residues. The DNA of the CDR3 is TGTGCCAGCTCACCAGGGAGCGGGGCTGGGGAGACCCAGTACTTC. As protein: CASSPGSGAGETQYF. Full variable domain (outside the CDR3, taken from reference TRBV18 and TRBJ2-5): NAGVMQNPRHLVRRRGQEARLRCSPMKGHSHVYWYRQLPEEGLKFMVYLQKENIIDESGMPKERFSAEFPKEGPSILRIQQVVRGDSAAYFCASSPGSGAGETQYFGPGTRLLVL.

The genes are TRBV2 and TRBJ2-5; the D gene is possibly TRBD1 (5 bases). The length of the CDR3 is 12 residues. Trimming took 8 bases from V and 5 from J, leaving 12 bases between them. Germline loops: CDR1 SNHLY, CDR2 FYNNEI. CDR3 DNA: TGTGCCAGCGAGACAGCAGAGGAGACCCAGTACTTC. It codes for CASETAEETQYF.

Ten or more counts support this clonotype. The V and J genes are TRBV3-1 and TRBJ2-4; 15 positions match TRBD2. This CDR3 has 16 amino acids. V was pared by 3 bases and J by 7 bases, with 4 bases of the junction left unmatched. Germline-derived CDR1 and CDR2 are LGHDT and YNNKEL (reference sequence). CDR3 amino acids: CASSQGLAGGRNIQYF. DNA of the CDR3: TGTGCCAGCAGCCAGGGACTAGCGGGAGGCCGGAACATTCAGTACTTC.

This clonotype showed up just a few times. The chain has TRBV5-1 and TRBJ2-7, with no clear D. Germline CDR1 and CDR2: SGHRS and YFSETQ. This CDR3 spans 12 amino acids. V dropped 4 bases and J dropped 2 bases, with 7 bases sitting between them. This CDR3 reads CASSDTTYEQYF. The CDR3 DNA sequence: TGCGCCAGCAGCGACACAACCTACGAGCAGTACTTC.

In this sample, this clonotype turned up many times. This chain uses TRBV11-2 with TRBJ2-3; tentative D call: TRBD2 (6 bases). Trimming removed 5 bases from V and 1 base from J, with 10 bases in between. Looked up from germline, CDR1 is SGHAT and CDR2 is FQNNGV. The CDR3 has 14 amino acids. Here the CDR3 reads CASSLREGTDTQYF. The CDR3 region has the DNA TGTGCCAGCAGCCTCAGGGAGGGCACAGATACGCAGTATTTT.

The V gene is TRBV27, the J gene TRBJ1-5; D possibly corresponds to TRBD1 (5 bases). V lost 5 bases and J 6 bases, leaving 20 bases between the germline ends. The CDR3 has 16 residues. Germline CDR1 MNHEY, CDR2 SMNVEV (reference sequence). In DNA, the CDR3 is TGTGCCAGCAGTCGGGGGACGGATGCGGCTCCTCAGCCCCAGCATTTT. The encoded protein is CASSRGTDAAPQPQHF.

This clonotype has just a few counts. The J gene is TRBJ1-3, the V gene TRBV18; D unresolved. The V end lost 3 bases, the J end lost 8 bases, and 11 bases lay between the germline ends. The CDR3 is 13 amino acids. Looked up from germline, CDR1 is KGHSH and CDR2 is LQKENI. This CDR3 reads CASSPPSADTIYF. The CDR3 DNA reads as TGTGCCAGCTCACCCCCTTCGGCGGACACCATATATTTT. Based on the CDR3 plus reference TRBV18 and TRBJ1-3, the full variable domain is NAGVMQNPRHLVRRRGQEARLRCSPMKGHSHVYWYRQLPEEGLKFMVYLQKENIIDESGMPKERFSAEFPKEGPSILRIQQVVRGDSAAYFCASSPPSADTIYFGEGSWLTVV.

This clonotype was seen only a few times. The chain couples TRBV11-2 to TRBJ2-4, with 7 bases aligning to TRBD1. Germline V gives CDR1 SGHAT, CDR2 FQNNGV. V shed 5 bases, J shed 7 bases, and the junction held 8 bases outside the gene matches. The CDR3 sequence is 14 residues long. As DNA, the CDR3 is TGTGCCAGCAGCCCGACAGGGAAGGTTAACATTCAGTACTTC. Protein product: CASSPTGKVNIQYF. Full variable domain (remainder filled in from reference TRBV11-2 and TRBJ2-4): EAGVAQSPRYKIIEKRQSVAFWCNPISGHATLYWYQQILGQGPKLLIQFQNNGVVDDSQLPKDRFSAERLKGVDSTLKIQPAKLEDSAVYLCASSPTGKVNIQYFGAGTRLSVL.

This clonotype appeared many times. The rearrangement uses TRBV20-1 and TRBJ2-7; either TRBD1 or TRBD2 may fit D (5 bases each). CDR1 is DFQATT, CDR2 SNEGSKA, per germline (reference sequence). Trimming pared 6 bases from V and 6 bases from J, leaving 24 bases between. The CDR3 is 15 residues long. The CDR3 region has the DNA TGCAGTGCCCGAGATTTTACGGGCCAGAGGGGCGAGCAGTACTTC. This gives the protein CSARDFTGQRGEQYF.